This T cell receptor (beta chain) is from a study of regulatory T cells in long-lasting Graves disease. Study results and caveats: TRBV28, TRBJ1-2 and TRBJ2-5 were favored in persistent disease.

The time point is: newly diagnosed GD, antithyroid drugs for less than 3 months. From RNA extracted from PBMCs, the TCR library was made. A nine-milliliter sample of peripheral blood was drawn into EDTA tubes. Arm-PCR with iRepertoire HTBI primers amplified the CDR3 regions for these TCR beta libraries. In TCRdb, the multiplex PCR reads were re-called with MiXCR into one record per CDR3 protein. The profile shows about 620,000 distinct CDR3 sequences, under 20% of them singletons. The sample holds many counts of this clonotype. Its antigen is currently unknown. Germline V CDR1 and CDR2: GTSNPN, SVGIG (reference sequence). The V gene end was trimmed by 2 bases and the J gene end by 4 bases; junction bases not matched to a gene: 8. The CDR3 is 15 residues long. The data were also submitted as part of a second study, on T cells in Graves' hyperthyroidism and ophthalmopathy. This second report adds: In patients aged 18 to 65, hyperthyroidism was newly diagnosed, with duration under 2 months. The TCR CDR3 was amplified in a first-round RT-PCR using the HTBI primer set.

The receptor was isolated from a young woman with Graves disease. Sample: peripheral blood mononuclear cells (PBMCs), taken at new diagnosis, from a patient treated with antithyroid drugs. The gene calls are TRBV30 and TRBJ2-7; 10 bases match TRBD2. The CDR3 DNA reads TGTGCCTGGAGTAGTACTAGCGGGACCCCTTACGAGCAGTACTTC. Its translation is CAWSSTSGTPYEQYF. The whole variable domain, remainder taken from reference TRBV30 and TRBJ2-7, is SQTIHQWPATLVQPVGSPLSLECTVEGTSNPNLYWYRQAAGRGLQLLFYSVGIGQISSEVPQNLSASRPQDRQFILSSKKLLLSDSGFYLCAWSSTSGTPYEQYFGPGTRLTVT.